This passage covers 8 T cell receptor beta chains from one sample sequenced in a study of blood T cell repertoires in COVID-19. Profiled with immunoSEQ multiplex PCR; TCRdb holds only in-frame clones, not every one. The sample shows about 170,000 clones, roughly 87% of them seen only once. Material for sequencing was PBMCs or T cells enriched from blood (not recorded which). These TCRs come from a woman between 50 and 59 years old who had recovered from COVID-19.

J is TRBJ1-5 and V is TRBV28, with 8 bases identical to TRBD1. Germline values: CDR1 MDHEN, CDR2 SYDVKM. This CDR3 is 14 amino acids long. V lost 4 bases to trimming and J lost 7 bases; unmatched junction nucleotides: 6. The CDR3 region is CASSSRGQVQPQHF. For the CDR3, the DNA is TGTGCCAGCAGTTCCAGGGGGCAGGTCCAGCCCCAGCATTTT.

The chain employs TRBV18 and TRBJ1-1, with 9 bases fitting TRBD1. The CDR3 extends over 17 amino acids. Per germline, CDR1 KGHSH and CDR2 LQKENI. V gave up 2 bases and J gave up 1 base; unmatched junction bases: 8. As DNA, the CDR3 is TGTGCCAGCTCACCAAGGGGACAGGGAAGTAGGAACACTGAAGCTTTCTTT. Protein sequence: CASSPRGQGSRNTEAFF.

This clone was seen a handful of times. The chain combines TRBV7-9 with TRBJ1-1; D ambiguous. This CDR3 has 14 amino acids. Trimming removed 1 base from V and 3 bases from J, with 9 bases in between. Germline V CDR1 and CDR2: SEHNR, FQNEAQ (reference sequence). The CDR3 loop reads CASSLGTTDTEAFF. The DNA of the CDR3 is TGTGCCAGCAGCTTAGGTACCACGGACACTGAAGCTTTCTTT. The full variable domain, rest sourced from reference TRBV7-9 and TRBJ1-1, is DTGVSQNPRHKITKRGQNVTFRCDPISEHNRLYWYRQTLGQGPEFLTYFQNEAQLEKSRLLSDRFSAERPKGSFSTLEIQRTEQGDSAMYLCASSLGTTDTEAFFGQGTRLTVV.

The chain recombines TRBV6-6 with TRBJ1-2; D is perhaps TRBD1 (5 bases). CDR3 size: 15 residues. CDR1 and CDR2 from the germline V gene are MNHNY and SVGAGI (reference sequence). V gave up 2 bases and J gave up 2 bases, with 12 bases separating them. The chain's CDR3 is CASSYRQGRNYGYTF. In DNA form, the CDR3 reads TGTGCCAGCAGTTACCGGCAGGGAAGAAACTATGGCTACACCTTC.

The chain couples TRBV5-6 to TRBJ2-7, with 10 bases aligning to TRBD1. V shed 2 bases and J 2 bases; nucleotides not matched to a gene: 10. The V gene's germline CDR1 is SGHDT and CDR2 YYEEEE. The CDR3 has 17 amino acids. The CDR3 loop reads CASSFGTGAAGTYEQYF. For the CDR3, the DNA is TGTGCCAGCAGCTTCGGGACAGGGGCCGCCGGTACCTACGAGCAGTACTTC. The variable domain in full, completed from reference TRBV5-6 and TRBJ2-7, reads DAGVTQSPTHLIKTRGQQVTLRCSPKSGHDTVSWYQQALGQGPQFIFQYYEEEERQRGNFPDRFSGHQFPNYSSELNVNALLLGDSALYLCASSFGTGAAGTYEQYFGPGTRLTVT.

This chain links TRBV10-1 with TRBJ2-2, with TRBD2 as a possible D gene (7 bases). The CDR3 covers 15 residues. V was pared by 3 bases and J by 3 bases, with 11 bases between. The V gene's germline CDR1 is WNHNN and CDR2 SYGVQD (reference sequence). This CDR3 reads CASSETGRDTGELFF. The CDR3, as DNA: TGCGCCAGCAGTGAAACAGGGAGGGACACCGGGGAGCTGTTTTTT.

The CDR3 region is CASSLVGAGTSTDTQYF. Written as DNA, the CDR3 is TGTGCCAGCAGCTTAGTAGGAGCGGGGACTAGCACAGATACGCAGTATTTT. The genes are TRBV7-2 and TRBJ2-3, with 7 bases matching TRBD2. Trimming cost V 1 base and J 0 bases; bases outside gene matches: 7. CDR3 length: 17 residues. Looked up from germline, CDR1 is SGHTA and CDR2 is FQGNSA. The entire variable domain, with the rest obtained from reference TRBV7-2 and TRBJ2-3, is as follows: GAGVSQSPSNKVTEKGKDVELRCDPISGHTALYWYRQSLGQGLEFLIYFQGNSAPDKSGLPSDRFSAERTGGSVSTLTIQRTQQEDSAVYLCASSLVGAGTSTDTQYFGPGTRLTVL.

The DNA of the CDR3 is TGTGCCAGCAGCTCCGGAGGGGCCAATCAGCCCCAGCATTTT. This codes for CASSSGGANQPQHF. V gene TRBV5-6 combines with J gene TRBJ1-5; D perhaps matches TRBD1 (5 bases). V dropped 3 bases and J dropped 3 bases, with 10 bases sitting between them. Germline CDR1 reads SGHDT; CDR2 reads YYEEEE. This CDR3 has 14 amino acids.